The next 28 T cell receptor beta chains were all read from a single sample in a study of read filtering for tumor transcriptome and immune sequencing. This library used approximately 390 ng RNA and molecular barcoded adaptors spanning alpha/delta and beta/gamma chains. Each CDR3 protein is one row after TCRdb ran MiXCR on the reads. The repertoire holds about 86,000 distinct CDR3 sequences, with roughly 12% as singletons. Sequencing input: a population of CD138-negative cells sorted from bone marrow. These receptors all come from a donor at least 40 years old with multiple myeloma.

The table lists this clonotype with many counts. The CDR3, as DNA: TGTGCCAGCAGTTTCAGACAGGGAAGTGGCGGGGAGCTGTTTTTT. Protein product: CASSFRQGSGGELFF. The genes are TRBV12-3 or TRBV12-4 and TRBJ2-2, with 7 bases identical to TRBD1. The trim removed 3 bases at V and 7 bases at J, leaving 8 bases unmatched. CDR3 size: 15 residues.

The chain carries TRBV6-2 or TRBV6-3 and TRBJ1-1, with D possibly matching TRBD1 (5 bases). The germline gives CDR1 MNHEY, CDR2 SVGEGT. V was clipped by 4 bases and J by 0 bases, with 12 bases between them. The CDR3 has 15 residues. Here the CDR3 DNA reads TGTGCCAGCAGTTCCGCAGGGAGAATGAACACTGAAGCTTTCTTT. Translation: CASSSAGRMNTEAFF.

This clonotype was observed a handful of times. CDR3 sequence (DNA): TGTGCCAGCAGCGTACAGGGCAAAGAGACCCAGTACTTC. Protein sequence: CASSVQGKETQYF. The genes are TRBV9 and TRBJ2-5; D might be TRBD1 (5 bases). The CDR3 extends over 13 amino acids. V was trimmed by 1 base and J by 3 bases, leaving 7 bases between them. CDR1 is SGDLS and CDR2 is YYNGEE in the germline V gene.

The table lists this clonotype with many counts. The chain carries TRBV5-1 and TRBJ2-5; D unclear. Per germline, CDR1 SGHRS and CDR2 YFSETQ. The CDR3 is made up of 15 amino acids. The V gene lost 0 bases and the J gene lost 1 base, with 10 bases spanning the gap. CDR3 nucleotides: TGCGCCAGCAGCTTGGGGTGGGCCTCCCAAGAGACCCAGTACTTC. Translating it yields CASSLGWASQETQYF. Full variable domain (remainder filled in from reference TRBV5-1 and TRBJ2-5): KAGVTQTPRYLIKTRGQQVTLSCSPISGHRSVSWYQQTPGQGLQFLFEYFSETQRNKGNFPGRFSGRQFSNSRSEMNVSTLELGDSALYLCASSLGWASQETQYFGPGTRLLVL.

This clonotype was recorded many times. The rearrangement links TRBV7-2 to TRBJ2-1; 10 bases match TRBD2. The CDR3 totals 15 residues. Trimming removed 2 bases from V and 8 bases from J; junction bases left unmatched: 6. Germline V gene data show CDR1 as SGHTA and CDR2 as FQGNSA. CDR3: CASSLRLAGGYEQFF. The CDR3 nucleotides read TGTGCCAGCAGCTTACGGTTAGCGGGAGGCTATGAGCAGTTCTTC.

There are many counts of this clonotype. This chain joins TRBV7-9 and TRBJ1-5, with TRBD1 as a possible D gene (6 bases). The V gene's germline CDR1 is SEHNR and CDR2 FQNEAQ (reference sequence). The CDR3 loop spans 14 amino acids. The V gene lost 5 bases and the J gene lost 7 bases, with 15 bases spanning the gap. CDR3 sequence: CASSPTGSGQPQHF. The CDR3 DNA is TGTGCCAGCAGCCCTACAGGGTCGGGCCAGCCCCAGCATTTT.

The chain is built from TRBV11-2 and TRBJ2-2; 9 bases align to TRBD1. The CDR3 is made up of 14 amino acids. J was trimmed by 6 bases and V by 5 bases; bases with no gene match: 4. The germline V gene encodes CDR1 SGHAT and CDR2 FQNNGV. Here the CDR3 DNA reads TGTGCCAGCAGCCGCAGACAGGGGGCCGGGGAGCTGTTTTTT. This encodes CASSRRQGAGELFF.

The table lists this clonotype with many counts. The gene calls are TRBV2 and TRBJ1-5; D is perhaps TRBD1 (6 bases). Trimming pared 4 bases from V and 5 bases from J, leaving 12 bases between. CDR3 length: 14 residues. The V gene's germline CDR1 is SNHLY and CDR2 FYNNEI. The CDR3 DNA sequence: TGTGCCAGCAGTGGCCAGGGGTTCGATCAGCCCCAGCATTTT. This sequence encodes CASSGQGFDQPQHF.

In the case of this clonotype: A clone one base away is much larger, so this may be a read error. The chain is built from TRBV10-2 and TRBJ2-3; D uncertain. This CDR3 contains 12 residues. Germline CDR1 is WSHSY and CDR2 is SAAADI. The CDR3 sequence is CACSEFTDTQYF. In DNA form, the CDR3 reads TGCGCCTGCAGTGAGTTCACAGATACGCAGTATTTT.

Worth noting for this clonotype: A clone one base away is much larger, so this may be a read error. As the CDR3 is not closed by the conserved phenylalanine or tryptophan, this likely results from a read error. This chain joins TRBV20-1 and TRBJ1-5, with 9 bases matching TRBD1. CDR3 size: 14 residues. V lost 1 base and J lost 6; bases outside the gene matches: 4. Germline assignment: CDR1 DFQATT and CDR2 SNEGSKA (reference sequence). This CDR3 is CSARGQGDRQPQHS. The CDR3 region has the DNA TGCAGTGCTAGAGGACAGGGGGATCGTCAGCCCCAGCATTCT.

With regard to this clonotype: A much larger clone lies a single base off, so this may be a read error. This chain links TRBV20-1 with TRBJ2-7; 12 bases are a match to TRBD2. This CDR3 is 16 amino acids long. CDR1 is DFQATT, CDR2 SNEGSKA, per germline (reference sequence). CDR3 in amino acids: CSARGIPGLAGYERYF. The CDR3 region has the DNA TGCAGTGCTAGAGGCATACCGGGACTAGCGGGCTACGAGCGGTACTTC.

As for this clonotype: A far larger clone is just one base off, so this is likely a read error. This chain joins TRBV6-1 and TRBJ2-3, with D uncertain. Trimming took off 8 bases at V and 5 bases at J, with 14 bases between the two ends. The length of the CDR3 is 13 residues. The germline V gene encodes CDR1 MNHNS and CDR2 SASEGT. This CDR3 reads CASARLTGDTQYF. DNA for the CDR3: TGTGCCAGCGCGAGGCTAACGGGAGATACGCAGTATTTT.

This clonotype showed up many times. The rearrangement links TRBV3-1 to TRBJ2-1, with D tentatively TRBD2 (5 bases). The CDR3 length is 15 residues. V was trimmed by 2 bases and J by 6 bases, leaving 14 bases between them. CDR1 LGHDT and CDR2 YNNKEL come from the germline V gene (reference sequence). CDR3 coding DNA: TGTGCCAGCAGCCAAAGCGAGGTGGGGAGCAATGAGCAGTTCTTC. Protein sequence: CASSQSEVGSNEQFF.

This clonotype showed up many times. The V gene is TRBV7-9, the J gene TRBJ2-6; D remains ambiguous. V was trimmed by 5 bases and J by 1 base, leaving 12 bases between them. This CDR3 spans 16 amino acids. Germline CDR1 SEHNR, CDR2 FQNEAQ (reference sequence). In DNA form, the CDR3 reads TGTGCCAGCAGCCCTAGGGCATCATCTGGGGCCAACGTCCTGACTTTC. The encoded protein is CASSPRASSGANVLTF.

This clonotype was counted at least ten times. For the CDR3, the DNA is TGTGCCAGCAGTTACTCTCCGCTAGTGGATGAGCAGTTCTTC. Amino acid sequence: CASSYSPLVDEQFF. The chain has TRBV6-2 or TRBV6-3 and TRBJ2-1; D call uncertain. V was pared by 0 bases and J by 8 bases, with 11 bases between. The CDR3 runs 14 residues. Per germline, CDR1 MNHEY and CDR2 SVGEGT.

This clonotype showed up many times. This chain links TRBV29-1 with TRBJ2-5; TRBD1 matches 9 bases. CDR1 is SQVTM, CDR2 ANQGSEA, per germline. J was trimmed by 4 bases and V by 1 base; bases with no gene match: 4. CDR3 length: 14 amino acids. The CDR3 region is CSVEGTGGGETQYF. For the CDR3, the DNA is TGCAGCGTTGAAGGAACAGGGGGCGGAGAGACCCAGTACTTC.

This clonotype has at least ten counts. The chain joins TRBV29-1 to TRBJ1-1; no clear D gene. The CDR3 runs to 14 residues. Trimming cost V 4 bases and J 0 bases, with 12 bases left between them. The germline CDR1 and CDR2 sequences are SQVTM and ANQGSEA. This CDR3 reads CSVVVSGMNTEAFF. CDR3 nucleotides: TGCAGCGTTGTAGTGTCCGGAATGAACACTGAAGCTTTCTTT.

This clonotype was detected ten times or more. Here the CDR3 reads CASSLDRGMNTEAFF. For the CDR3, the DNA is TGCGCCAGCAGCCTGGACAGGGGGATGAACACTGAAGCTTTCTTT. The V call is TRBV5-1, the J call TRBJ1-1, with 10 bases fitting TRBD1. The V gene end was trimmed by 4 bases and the J gene end by 0 bases; junction bases not matched to a gene: 3. The CDR3 spans 15 residues. Germline CDR1 SGHRS, CDR2 YFSETQ.

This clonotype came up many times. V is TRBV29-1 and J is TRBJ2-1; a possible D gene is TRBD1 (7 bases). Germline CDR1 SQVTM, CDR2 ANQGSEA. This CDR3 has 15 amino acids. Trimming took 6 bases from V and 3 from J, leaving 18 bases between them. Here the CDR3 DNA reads TGCAGCGTCGGTGGCGCTCAGGGGGGCTACAATGAGCAGTTCTTC. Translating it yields CSVGGAQGGYNEQFF.

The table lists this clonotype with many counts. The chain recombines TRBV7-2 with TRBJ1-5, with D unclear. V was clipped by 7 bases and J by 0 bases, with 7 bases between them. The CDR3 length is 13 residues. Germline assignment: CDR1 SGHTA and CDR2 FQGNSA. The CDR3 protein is CASTRDSNQPQHF. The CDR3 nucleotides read TGTGCCAGCACCCGAGATAGCAATCAGCCCCAGCATTTT.

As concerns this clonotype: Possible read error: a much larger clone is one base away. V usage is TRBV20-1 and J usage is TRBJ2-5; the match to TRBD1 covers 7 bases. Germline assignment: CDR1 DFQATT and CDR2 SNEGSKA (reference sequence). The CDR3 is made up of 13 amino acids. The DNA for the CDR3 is TGCAATACTTCCGAGACAGGGATTGAGACCCAGTACTTC. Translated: CNTSETGIETQYF.

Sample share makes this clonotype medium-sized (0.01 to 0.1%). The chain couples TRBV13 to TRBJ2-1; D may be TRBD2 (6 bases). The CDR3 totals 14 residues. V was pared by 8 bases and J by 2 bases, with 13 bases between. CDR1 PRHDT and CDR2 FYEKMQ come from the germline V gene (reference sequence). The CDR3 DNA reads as TGTGCCAGCGAAGAGCGGGCCCCCTACAATGAGCAGTTCTTC. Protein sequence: CASEERAPYNEQFF.

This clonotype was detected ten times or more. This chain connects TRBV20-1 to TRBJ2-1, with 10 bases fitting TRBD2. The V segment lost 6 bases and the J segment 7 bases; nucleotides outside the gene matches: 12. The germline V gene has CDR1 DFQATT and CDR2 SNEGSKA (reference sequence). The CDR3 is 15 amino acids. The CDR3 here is CSAPTPSGRYNEQFF. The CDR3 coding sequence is TGCAGTGCGCCGACCCCTAGCGGGAGATATAATGAGCAGTTCTTC.

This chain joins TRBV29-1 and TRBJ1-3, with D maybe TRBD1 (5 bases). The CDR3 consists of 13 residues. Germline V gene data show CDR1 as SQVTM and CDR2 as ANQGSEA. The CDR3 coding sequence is TGCGGCGCCGGGGGGTACTCTGGAAACACCATATATTTT. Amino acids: CGAGGYSGNTIYF.

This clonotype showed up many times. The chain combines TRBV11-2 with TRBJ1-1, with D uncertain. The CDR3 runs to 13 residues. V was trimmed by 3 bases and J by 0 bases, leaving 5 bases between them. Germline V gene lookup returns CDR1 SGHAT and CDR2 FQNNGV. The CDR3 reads CASSFYMNTEAFF. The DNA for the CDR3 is TGTGCCAGCAGCTTTTATATGAACACTGAAGCTTTCTTT.

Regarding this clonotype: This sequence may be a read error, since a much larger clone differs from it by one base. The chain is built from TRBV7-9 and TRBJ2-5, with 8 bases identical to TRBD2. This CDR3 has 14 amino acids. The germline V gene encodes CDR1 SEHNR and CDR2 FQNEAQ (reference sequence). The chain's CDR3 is CASSPISGRETQHF. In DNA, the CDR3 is TGTGCCAGCAGCCCTATAAGCGGGAGAGAGACCCAGCACTTC.

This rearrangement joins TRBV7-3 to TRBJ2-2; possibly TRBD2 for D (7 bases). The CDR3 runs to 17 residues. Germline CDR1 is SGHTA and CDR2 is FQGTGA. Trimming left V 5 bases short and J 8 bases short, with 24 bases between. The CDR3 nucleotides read TGTGCCAGCAGCGCTACTCCGGAACGGGGGGCGCATGGGGAGCTGTTTTTT. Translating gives CASSATPERGAHGELFF.

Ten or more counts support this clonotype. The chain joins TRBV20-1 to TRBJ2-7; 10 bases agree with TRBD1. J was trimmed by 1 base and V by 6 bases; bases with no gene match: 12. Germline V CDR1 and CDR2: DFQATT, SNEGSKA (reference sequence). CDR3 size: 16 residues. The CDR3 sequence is CSALPLGQGGSYEQYF. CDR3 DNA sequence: TGCAGTGCCCTGCCCCTTGGACAGGGGGGGTCCTACGAGCAGTACTTC.